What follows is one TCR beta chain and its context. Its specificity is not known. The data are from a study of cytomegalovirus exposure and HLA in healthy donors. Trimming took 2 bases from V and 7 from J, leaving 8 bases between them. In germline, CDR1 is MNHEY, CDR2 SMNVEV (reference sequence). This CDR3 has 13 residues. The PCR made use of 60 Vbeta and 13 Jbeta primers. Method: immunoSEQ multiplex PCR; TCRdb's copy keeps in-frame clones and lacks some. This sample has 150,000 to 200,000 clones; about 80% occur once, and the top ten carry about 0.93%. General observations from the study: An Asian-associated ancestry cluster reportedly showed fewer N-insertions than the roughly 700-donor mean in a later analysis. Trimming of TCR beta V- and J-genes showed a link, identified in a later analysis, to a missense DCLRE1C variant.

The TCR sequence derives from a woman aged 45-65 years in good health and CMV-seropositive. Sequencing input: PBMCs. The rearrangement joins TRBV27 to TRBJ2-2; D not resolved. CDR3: CASSLERGGELFF. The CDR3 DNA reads TGTGCCAGCAGTTTAGAACGAGGCGGGGAGCTGTTTTTT.